These T cell receptor beta chains were read from a single sample in a study of T cell responses to AZD1222 COVID-19 vaccine. Some clones are missing from TCRdb's copy, which holds only in-frame ones; the method was immunoSEQ multiplex PCR. Found here are more than 75,000 clones, about 89% of them singletons; the top ten hold 7.5%. Sample: peripheral blood, taken on day 0 of AZD1222 vaccination. The receptors derive from an adult in good health. Each CDR3 is given with its conserved first and last residue. The D gene is left open where the match is weak.

D gene: NA
V gene: TRBV15
J gene: TRBJ1-3
CDR3 protein: CATSTRTSGNTIYF

D gene: NA
V gene: TRBV7-2
J gene: TRBJ1-2
CDR3 protein: CASSLGMDASYGYTF

D gene: NA
V gene: TRBV5-5
J gene: TRBJ1-2
CDR3 protein: CASSLAALSWGNYGYTF

D gene: NA
V gene: TRBV18
J gene: TRBJ2-1
CDR3 protein: CASSPPRGRFNEQFF

D gene: NA
V gene: TRBV10-3
J gene: TRBJ2-3
CDR3 protein: CAISRADTQYF

D gene: NA
V gene: TRBV5-1
J gene: TRBJ2-2
CDR3 protein: CASSPGQANTGELFF

D gene: NA
V gene: TRBV7-6
J gene: TRBJ2-6
CDR3 protein: CASSLVSGAVAGANVLTF

D gene: NA
V gene: TRBV27
J gene: TRBJ1-2
CDR3 protein: CASSLARTGLGYGYTF

D gene: NA
V gene: TRBV2
J gene: TRBJ2-5
CDR3 protein: CASSVGVETQYF

D gene: NA
V gene: TRBV28
J gene: TRBJ1-4
CDR3 protein: CASSLRWGGEKLFF

D gene: NA
V gene: TRBV5-1
J gene: TRBJ1-1
CDR3 protein: CASSLRGSGTEAFF

D gene: TRBD2
V gene: TRBV10-3
J gene: TRBJ2-1
CDR3 protein: CAIRAGRENEQFF

D gene: TRBD1
V gene: TRBV2
J gene: TRBJ1-6
CDR3 protein: CASTGTENSPLHF

D gene: NA
V gene: TRBV7-2
J gene: TRBJ1-1
CDR3 protein: CASSFPGINTEAFF

D gene: NA
V gene: TRBV18
J gene: TRBJ2-7
CDR3 protein: CASSPRDTYEQYF

D gene: TRBD1
V gene: TRBV3-1/TRBV3-2
J gene: TRBJ1-5
CDR3 protein: CASSQPRDRGDEPQHF

D gene: NA
V gene: TRBV14
J gene: TRBJ2-5
CDR3 protein: CASSQPLQETQYF

D gene: NA
V gene: TRBV6-4
J gene: TRBJ1-5
CDR3 protein: CASSDRGKQGPSNQPQHF

D gene: NA
V gene: TRBV5-4
J gene: TRBJ2-1
CDR3 protein: CASSLRRTGGNEQFF

D gene: TRBD1
V gene: TRBV5-1
J gene: TRBJ1-5
CDR3 protein: CASSTGTGQQPQHF

D gene: NA
V gene: TRBV6-5
J gene: TRBJ1-2
CDR3 protein: CASITGPEATGYTF

D gene: TRBD2
V gene: TRBV7-2
J gene: TRBJ2-1
CDR3 protein: CASSIAGANYNEQFF

D gene: NA
V gene: TRBV28
J gene: TRBJ1-6
CDR3 protein: CASSLGWEPQSSYNSPLHF

D gene: NA
V gene: TRBV19
J gene: TRBJ1-1
CDR3 protein: CASSILGGRGVPEAFF

D gene: NA
V gene: TRBV23-1
J gene: TRBJ2-7
CDR3 protein: CASSHLDLYRSYEQYF

D gene: TRBD1
V gene: TRBV10-3
J gene: TRBJ1-1
CDR3 protein: CAISESIQGAGEAFF

D gene: NA
V gene: TRBV7-2
J gene: TRBJ2-5
CDR3 protein: CASSPGWYQETQYF

D gene: NA
V gene: TRBV30
J gene: TRBJ1-3
CDR3 protein: CAWSLGFSGNTIYF

D gene: NA
V gene: TRBV28
J gene: TRBJ1-2
CDR3 protein: CASSIERGAYTNYGYTF

D gene: NA
V gene: TRBV6-5
J gene: TRBJ2-2
CDR3 protein: CASRYSQGPGELFF

D gene: NA
V gene: TRBV18
J gene: TRBJ2-7
CDR3 protein: CASSPAGPTYEQYF

D gene: NA
V gene: TRBV2
J gene: TRBJ1-1
CDR3 protein: CASSADDTEAFF

D gene: NA
V gene: TRBV6-1
J gene: TRBJ2-5
CDR3 protein: CASSEVGVETQYF

D gene: NA
V gene: TRBV7-8
J gene: TRBJ2-3
CDR3 protein: CASSSPLANPTDTQYF

D gene: NA
V gene: TRBV2
J gene: TRBJ1-1
CDR3 protein: CASSERWDTEAFF

D gene: TRBD1
V gene: TRBV19
J gene: TRBJ1-2
CDR3 protein: CASRTGQGDYGYTF

D gene: TRBD2
V gene: TRBV19
J gene: TRBJ2-1
CDR3 protein: CASSIGNRGLAGVEQFF

D gene: TRBD2
V gene: TRBV5-1
J gene: TRBJ2-5
CDR3 protein: CASSTSTREGGTQYF

D gene: NA
V gene: TRBV11-2
J gene: TRBJ2-7
CDR3 protein: CASSSASGPSYEQYF

D gene: TRBD1
V gene: TRBV5-1
J gene: TRBJ1-4
CDR3 protein: CASSSGQGAQYEKLFF

D gene: NA
V gene: TRBV28
J gene: TRBJ2-1
CDR3 protein: CASSFMRGRGNEQFF

D gene: NA
V gene: TRBV21-1
J gene: TRBJ1-5
CDR3 protein: CATKGIADNQPQHF

D gene: NA
V gene: TRBV6-4
J gene: TRBJ1-1
CDR3 protein: CATRSQQNTEAFF

D gene: NA
V gene: TRBV5-4
J gene: TRBJ2-5
CDR3 protein: CASSFPGYEETQYF

D gene: NA
V gene: TRBV18
J gene: TRBJ1-5
CDR3 protein: CASSSDSFNQPQHF

D gene: NA
V gene: TRBV19
J gene: TRBJ1-3
CDR3 protein: CASSMRTRPWTFGNTIYF

D gene: NA
V gene: TRBV7-2
J gene: TRBJ1-1
CDR3 protein: CASSLISTGSTEAFF

D gene: TRBD1
V gene: TRBV2
J gene: TRBJ2-1
CDR3 protein: CASWRTGYNEQFF

D gene: TRBD1
V gene: TRBV11-2
J gene: TRBJ2-5
CDR3 protein: CASSLESGGLHETQYF

D gene: TRBD2
V gene: TRBV7-2
J gene: TRBJ2-3
CDR3 protein: CASSTGTSGSTDTQYF

D gene: NA
V gene: TRBV3-1/TRBV3-2
J gene: TRBJ1-2
CDR3 protein: CASSQDQGWGRVGYGYTF

D gene: NA
V gene: TRBV7-2
J gene: TRBJ2-7
CDR3 protein: CASTTSWDEQYF

D gene: TRBD2
V gene: TRBV24-1
J gene: TRBJ2-2
CDR3 protein: CATSEMGLALEELFF

D gene: TRBD2
V gene: TRBV4-3
J gene: TRBJ2-1
CDR3 protein: CASSQESAGAYNEQFF

D gene: NA
V gene: TRBV28
J gene: TRBJ1-2
CDR3 protein: CASSLSPLGYGYTF